The source of this T cell receptor beta chain is a study of regulatory T cells in long-lasting Graves disease. V was pared by 1 base and J by 2 bases, with 9 bases between. CDR3 length equals 14 residues. From germline, CDR1 is GTSNPN and CDR2 SVGIG (reference sequence). Libraries of TCR beta came from iRepertoire HTBI primers plus Arm-PCR of CDR3 regions. TCRdb itself ran the multiplex PCR reads through MiXCR, one entry per CDR3 protein. The table lists 430,000 or so distinct CDR3 sequences, under 25% of them singletons. Time point here: persistent/refractory GD, antithyroid drugs over 5 years with positive TRAb. From RNA extracted from PBMCs, the TCR library was made.

The input for sequencing was peripheral blood mononuclear cells (PBMCs), taken when the disease was refractory, from a patient treated with antithyroid drugs. The TCR comes from a female donor with Graves disease. The V gene is TRBV30, the J gene TRBJ1-5; D call uncertain. As DNA, the CDR3 is TGTGCCTGGAGTGAACATTTCGGCAATCAGCCCCAGCATTTT. Its translation: CAWSEHFGNQPQHF.